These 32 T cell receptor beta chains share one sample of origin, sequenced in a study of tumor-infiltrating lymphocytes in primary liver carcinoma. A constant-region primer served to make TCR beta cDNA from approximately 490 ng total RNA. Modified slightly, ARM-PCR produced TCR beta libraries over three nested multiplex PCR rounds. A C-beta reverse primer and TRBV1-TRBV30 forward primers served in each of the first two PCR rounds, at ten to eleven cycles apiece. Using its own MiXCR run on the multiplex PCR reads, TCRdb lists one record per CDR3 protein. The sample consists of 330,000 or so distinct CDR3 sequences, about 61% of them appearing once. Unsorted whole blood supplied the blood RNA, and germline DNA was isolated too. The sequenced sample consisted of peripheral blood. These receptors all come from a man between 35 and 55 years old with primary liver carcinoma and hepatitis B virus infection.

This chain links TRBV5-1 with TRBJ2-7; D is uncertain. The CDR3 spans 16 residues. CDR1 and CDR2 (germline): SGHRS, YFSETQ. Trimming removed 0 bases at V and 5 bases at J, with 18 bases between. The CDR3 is CASSLEIQAAGHEQYF. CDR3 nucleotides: TGCGCCAGCAGCTTGGAGATCCAGGCCGCTGGCCACGAGCAGTACTTC.

DNA for the CDR3: TGCGCCAGCAGCTTGGCGGTTGCGGGAGGGATCCATGAGCAGTTCTTC. Its protein product is CASSLAVAGGIHEQFF. The chain carries TRBV5-1 and TRBJ2-1, with TRBD2 matching 9 bases. J gave up 8 bases and V 0 bases, and 9 bases lay outside the gene matches. Germline lookup yields CDR1 SGHRS and CDR2 YFSETQ. The CDR3 is 16 amino acids.

The CDR3 bases are TGTGCCAGCAGCTTCAGGGAGCCAACTGAAGCTTTCTTT. This codes for CASSFREPTEAFF. This chain links TRBV11-2 with TRBJ1-1; D is possibly TRBD1 (5 bases). CDR3 length: 13 residues. The ends were cut back, 3 bases at V and 5 bases at J, with 10 bases in the middle. Germline V lookup: CDR1 SGHAT, CDR2 FQNNGV.

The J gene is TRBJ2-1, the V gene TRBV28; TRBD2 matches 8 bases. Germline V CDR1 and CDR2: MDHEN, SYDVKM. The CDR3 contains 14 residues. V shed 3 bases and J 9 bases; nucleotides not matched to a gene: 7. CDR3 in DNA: TGTGCCAGCAGTTTTGCCGGGAGGGCCCCTGAGCAGTTCTTC. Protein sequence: CASSFAGRAPEQFF.

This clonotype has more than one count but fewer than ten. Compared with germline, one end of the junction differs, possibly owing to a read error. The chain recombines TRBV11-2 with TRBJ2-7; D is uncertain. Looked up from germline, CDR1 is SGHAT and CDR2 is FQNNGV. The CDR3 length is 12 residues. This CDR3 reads CASSSPYYEQYF. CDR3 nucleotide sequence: TGTGCCAGTAGCTCTCCGTACTACGAGCAGTACTTC. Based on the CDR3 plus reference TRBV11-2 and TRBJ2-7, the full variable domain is EAGVAQSPRYKIIEKRQSVAFWCNPISGHATLYWYQQILGQGPKLLIQFQNNGVVDDSQLPKDRFSAERLKGVDSTLKIQPAKLEDSAVYLCASSSPYYEQYFGPGTRLTVT.

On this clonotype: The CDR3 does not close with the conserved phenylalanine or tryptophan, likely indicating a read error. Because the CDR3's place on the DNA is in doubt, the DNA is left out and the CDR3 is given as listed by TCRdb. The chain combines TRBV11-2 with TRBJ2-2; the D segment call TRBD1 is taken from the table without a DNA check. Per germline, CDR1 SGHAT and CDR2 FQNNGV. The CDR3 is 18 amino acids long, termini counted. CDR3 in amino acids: CASSSRTGGVGNTGELLV.

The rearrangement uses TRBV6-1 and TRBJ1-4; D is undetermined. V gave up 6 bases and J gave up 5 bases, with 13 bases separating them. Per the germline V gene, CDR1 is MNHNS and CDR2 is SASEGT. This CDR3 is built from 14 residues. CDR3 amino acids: CASRLDRANEKLFF. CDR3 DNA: TGTGCCAGCAGACTCGACCGGGCCAATGAAAAACTGTTTTTT.

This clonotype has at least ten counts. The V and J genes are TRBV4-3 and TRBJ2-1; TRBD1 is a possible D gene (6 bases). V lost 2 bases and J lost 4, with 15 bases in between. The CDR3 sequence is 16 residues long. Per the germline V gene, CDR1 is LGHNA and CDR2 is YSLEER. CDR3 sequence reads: CASSQRRQGIYNEQFF. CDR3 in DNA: TGCGCCAGCAGCCAAAGGCGGCAGGGGATATACAATGAGCAGTTCTTC.

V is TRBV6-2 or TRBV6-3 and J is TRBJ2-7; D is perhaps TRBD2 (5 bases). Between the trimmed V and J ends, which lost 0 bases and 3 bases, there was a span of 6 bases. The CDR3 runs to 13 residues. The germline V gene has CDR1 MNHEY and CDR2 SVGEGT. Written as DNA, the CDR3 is TGTGCCAGCAGTTACTCACGGGACTACGAGCAGTACTTC. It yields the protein CASSYSRDYEQYF.

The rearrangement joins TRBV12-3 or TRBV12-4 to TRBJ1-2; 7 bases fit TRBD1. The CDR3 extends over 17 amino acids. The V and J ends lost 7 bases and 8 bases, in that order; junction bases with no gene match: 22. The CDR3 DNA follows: TGTGCCAGCAATGGCCAACCTAACAGGGGCCGCCCCCTAGGCTACACCTTC. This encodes CASNGQPNRGRPLGYTF.

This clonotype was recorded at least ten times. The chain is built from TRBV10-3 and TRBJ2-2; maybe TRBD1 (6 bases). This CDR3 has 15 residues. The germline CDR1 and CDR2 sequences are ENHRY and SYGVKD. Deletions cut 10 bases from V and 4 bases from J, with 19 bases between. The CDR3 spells CATSTQGTGTGELFF. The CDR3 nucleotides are TGTGCCACATCGACCCAGGGGACGGGCACCGGGGAGCTGTTTTTT.

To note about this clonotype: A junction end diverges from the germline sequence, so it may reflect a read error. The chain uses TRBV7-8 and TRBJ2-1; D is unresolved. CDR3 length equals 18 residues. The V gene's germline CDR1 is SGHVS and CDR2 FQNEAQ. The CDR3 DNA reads TGTGCCAACAGCTTAGTGACCCTTCTGAAACGGAATGGCAATGAGCAGTTCTTC. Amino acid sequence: CANSLVTLLKRNGNEQFF.

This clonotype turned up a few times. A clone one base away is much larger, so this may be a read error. The CDR3 DNA reads TGTGCCAGCAGAAGCGGGGGGGCCGTGTACAATGAGCAGTTCTTC. Translated: CASRSGGAVYNEQFF. The chain links TRBV6-5 to TRBJ2-1, with 10 bases that match TRBD2. The CDR3 is 15 amino acids. Germline CDR1 reads MNHEY; CDR2 reads SVGAGI. J gave up 4 bases and V 6 bases, and 6 bases lay outside the gene matches.

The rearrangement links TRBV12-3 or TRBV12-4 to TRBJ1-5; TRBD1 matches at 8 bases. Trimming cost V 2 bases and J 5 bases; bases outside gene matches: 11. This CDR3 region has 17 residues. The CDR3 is CASSLSGGAMGDQPQHF. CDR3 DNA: TGTGCCAGCAGTTTATCAGGGGGCGCAATGGGCGATCAGCCCCAGCATTTT.

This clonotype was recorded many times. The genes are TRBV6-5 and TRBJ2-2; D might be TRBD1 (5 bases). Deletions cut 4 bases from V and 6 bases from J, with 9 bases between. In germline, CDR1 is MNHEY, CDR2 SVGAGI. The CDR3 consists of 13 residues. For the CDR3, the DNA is TGTGCCAGCAGTTTAGGGGTCCCCGGGGAGCTGTTTTTT. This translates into CASSLGVPGELFF.

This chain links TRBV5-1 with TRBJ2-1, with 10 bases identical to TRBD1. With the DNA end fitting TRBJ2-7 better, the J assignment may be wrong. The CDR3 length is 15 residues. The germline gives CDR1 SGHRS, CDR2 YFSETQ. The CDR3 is CASSLGQGASNEQYF. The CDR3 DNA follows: TGCGCCAGCAGCTTGGGACAGGGGGCGTCCAATGAGCAGTACTTC.

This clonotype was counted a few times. In DNA form, the CDR3 reads TGTGCCAGCAGTAACCCTCCCGGGTGGCGGGAAGAGACCCAGTACTTC. Protein: CASSNPPGWREETQYF. The chain employs TRBV6-5 and TRBJ2-5; weak D call: TRBD2 (5 bases). CDR1 and CDR2 (germline): MNHEY, SVGAGI. Trimming took 5 bases from V and 3 from J, leaving 19 bases between them. The CDR3 has 16 amino acids.

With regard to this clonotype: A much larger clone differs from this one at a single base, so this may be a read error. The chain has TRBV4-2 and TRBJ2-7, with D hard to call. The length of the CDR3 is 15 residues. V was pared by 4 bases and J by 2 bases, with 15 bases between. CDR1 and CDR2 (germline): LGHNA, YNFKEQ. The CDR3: CASSLESAETYEQYF. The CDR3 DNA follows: TGTGCCAGCAGCCTAGAGTCAGCCGAGACCTACGAGCAGTACTTC.

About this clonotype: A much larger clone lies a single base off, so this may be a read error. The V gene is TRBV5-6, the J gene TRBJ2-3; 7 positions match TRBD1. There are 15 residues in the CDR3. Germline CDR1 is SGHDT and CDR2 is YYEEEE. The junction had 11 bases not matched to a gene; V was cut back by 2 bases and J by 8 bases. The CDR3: CASSFDRTGAVTQYF. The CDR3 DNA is TGTGCCAGCAGCTTCGATCGGACAGGCGCAGTTACGCAGTATTTT.

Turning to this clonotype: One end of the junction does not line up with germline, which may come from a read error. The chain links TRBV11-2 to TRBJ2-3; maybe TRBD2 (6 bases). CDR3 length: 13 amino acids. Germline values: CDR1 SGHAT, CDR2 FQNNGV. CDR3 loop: CASSLSGFDTQYF. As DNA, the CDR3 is TGTGCTAGCAGCCTGAGCGGGTTTGATACGCAGTATTTT.

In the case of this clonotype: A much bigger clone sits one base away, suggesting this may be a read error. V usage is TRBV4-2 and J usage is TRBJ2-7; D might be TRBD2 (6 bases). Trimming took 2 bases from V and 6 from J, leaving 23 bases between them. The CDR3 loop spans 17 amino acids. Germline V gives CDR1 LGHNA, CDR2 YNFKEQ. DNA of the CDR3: TGTGCCAGCAGCCAATTCGCCCTAACTGGACTATCTGGCGAGCAGTACTTC. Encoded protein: CASSQFALTGLSGEQYF.

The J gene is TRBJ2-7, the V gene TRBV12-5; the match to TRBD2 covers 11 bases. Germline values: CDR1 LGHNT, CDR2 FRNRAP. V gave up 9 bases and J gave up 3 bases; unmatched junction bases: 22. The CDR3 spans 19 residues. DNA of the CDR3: TGTGCTAGCCCTCCAAAGACTAGCGGGGTCCATACCCCCTACTACGAGCAGTACTTC. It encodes CASPPKTSGVHTPYYEQYF.

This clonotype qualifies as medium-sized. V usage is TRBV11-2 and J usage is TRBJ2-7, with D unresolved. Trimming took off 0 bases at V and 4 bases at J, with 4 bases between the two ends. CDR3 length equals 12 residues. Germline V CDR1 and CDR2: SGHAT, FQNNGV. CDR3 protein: CASSLEGYEQYF. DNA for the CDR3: TGTGCCAGCAGCTTAGAGGGTTACGAGCAGTACTTC.

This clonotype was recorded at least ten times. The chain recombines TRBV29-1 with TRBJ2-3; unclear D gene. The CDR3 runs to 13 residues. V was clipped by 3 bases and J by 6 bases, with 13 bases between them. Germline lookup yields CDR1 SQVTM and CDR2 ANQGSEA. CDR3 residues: CSVDTPLRDTQYF. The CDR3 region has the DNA TGCAGCGTTGATACTCCACTCCGGGATACGCAGTATTTT.

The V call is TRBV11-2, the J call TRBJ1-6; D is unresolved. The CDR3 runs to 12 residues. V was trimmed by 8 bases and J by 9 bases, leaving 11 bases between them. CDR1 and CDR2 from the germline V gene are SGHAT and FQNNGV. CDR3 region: CASGLVTSPLHF. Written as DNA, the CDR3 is TGTGCCAGCGGCCTAGTCACTTCACCCCTCCACTTT.

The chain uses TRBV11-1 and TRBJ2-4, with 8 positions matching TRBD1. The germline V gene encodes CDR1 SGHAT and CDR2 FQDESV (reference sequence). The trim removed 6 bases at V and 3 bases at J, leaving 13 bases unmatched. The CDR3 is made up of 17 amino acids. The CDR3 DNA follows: TGTGCCAGCAGATCGATGACAGGGGCGGTCGACAAAAACATTCAGTACTTC. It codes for CASRSMTGAVDKNIQYF.

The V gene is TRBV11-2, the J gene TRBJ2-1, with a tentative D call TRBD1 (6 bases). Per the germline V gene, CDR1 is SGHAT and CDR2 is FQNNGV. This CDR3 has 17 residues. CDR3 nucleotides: TGTGCAAACAGCTTAGGGGGAGCGAGAAGCTCCTACAATGAGCAGTTCTTC. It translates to CANSLGGARSSYNEQFF.

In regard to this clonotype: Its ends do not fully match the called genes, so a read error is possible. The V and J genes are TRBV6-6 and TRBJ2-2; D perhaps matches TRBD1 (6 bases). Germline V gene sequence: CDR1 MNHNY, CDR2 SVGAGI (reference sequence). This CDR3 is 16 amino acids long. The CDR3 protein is CASRDSLGADAWELSF. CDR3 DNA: TGTGCCAGCAGAGACTCGCTGGGGGCGGACGCCTGGGAGCTGTCTTTT.

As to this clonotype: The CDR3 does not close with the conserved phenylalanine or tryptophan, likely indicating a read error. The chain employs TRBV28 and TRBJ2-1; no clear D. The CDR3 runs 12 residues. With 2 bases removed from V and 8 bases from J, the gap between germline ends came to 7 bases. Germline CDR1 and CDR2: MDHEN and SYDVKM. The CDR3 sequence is CASSLVGDEQFL. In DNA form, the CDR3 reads TGTGCCAGCAGTTTAGTCGGTGATGAGCAGTTCCTC.

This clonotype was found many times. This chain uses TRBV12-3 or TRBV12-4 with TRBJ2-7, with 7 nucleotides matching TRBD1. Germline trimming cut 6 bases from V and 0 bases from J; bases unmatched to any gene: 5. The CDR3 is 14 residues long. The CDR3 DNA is TGTGCCAGCAGCCTACAGGGGTTCTCCTACGAGCAGTACTTC. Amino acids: CASSLQGFSYEQYF.

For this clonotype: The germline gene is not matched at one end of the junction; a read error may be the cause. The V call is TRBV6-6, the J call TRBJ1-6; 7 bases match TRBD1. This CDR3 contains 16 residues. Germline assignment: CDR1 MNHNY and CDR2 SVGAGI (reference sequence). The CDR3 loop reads CASSYSTGTYSSPLHF. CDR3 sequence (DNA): TGTGCCAGCAGTTACTCGACAGGGACCTATAGTTCACCCCTCCACTTT.

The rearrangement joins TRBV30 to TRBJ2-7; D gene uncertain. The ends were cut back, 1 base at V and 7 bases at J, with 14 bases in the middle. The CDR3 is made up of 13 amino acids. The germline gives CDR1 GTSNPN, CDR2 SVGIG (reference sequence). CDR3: CAWSASLGMEQYF. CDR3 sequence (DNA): TGTGCCTGGAGTGCCTCACTCGGTATGGAGCAGTACTTC.